This T cell receptor (beta chain) was recorded in a study of blood T cell repertoires in COVID-19. Turning to the study itself: The samples span acute and convalescent COVID-19 from the United States, Italy and Spain. T cells, B-cell-depleted T cells, or PBMCs provided the cDNA or gDNA that served as material.

Original processing notes: Estimated nucleated cell counts came from reference gene primer amplification. Using immunoSEQ multiplex PCR, the repertoire was profiled, and TCRdb retains in-frame clones only, with some absent. V and J calls and clone size follow that table, whereas D and trimming were derived from the DNA. The sample contains roughly 150,000 clones, 78% of which appear only once. The CDR3 is 14 amino acids. Germline CDR1 reads LGHDT; CDR2 reads YNNKEL (reference sequence). The ends were cut back, 2 bases at V and 0 bases at J, with 6 bases in the middle. As concerns this clone: The same CDR3 can be traced to other DNA sequences in this sample.

Sequences were obtained from peripheral blood. The sequence was collected from an elderly woman with acute or convalescent COVID-19. This sequence joins TRBV3-1 (or the pseudogene TRBV3-2) and TRBJ2-3; no definite D call. CDR3 DNA: TGTGCCAGCAGCCAATCCGGTAGCACAGATACGCAGTATTTT. Residues: CASSQSGSTDTQYF.